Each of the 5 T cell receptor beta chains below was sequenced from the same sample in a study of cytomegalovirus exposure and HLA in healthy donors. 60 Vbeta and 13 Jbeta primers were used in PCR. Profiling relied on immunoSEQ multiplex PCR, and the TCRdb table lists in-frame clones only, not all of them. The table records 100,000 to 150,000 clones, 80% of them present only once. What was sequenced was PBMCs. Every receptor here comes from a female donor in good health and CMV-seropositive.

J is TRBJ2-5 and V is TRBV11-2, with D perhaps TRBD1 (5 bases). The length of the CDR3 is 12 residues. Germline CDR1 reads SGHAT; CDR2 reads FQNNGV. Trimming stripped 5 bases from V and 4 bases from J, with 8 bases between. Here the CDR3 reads CASSPDRETQYF. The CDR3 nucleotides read TGTGCCAGCAGCCCTGACAGAGAGACCCAGTACTTC.

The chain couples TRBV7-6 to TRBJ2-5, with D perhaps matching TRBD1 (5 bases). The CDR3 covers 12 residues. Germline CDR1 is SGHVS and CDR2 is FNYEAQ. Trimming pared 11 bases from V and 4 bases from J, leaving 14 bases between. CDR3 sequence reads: CAGGHPGETQYF. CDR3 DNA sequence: TGTGCCGGTGGACACCCTGGAGAGACCCAGTACTTC.

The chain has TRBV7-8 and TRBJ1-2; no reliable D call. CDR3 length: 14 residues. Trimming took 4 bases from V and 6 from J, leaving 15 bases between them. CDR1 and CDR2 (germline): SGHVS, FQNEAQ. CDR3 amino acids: CASSSDAGYHGYTF. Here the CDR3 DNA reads TGTGCCAGCAGCTCCGACGCCGGGTATCATGGCTACACCTTC.

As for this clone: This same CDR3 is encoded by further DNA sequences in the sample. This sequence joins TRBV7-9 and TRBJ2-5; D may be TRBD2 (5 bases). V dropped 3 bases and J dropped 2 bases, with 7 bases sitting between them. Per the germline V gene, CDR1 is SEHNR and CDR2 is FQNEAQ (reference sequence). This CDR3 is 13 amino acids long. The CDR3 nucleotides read TGTGCCAGCAGCTTTTCGGGGCAAGAGACCCAGTACTTC. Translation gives CASSFSGQETQYF. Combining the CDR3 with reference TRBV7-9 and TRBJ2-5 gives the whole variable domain DTGVSQNPRHKITKRGQNVTFRCDPISEHNRLYWYRQTLGQGPEFLTYFQNEAQLEKSRLLSDRFSAERPKGSFSTLEIQRTEQGDSAMYLCASSFSGQETQYFGPGTRLLVL.

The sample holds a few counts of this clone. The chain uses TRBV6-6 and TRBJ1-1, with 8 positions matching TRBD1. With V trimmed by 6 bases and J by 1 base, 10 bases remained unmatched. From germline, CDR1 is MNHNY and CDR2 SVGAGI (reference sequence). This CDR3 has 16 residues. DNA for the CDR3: TGTGCCAGCAGCCCGGACAGGGTAGGGTGGAACACTGAAGCTTTCTTT. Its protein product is CASSPDRVGWNTEAFF.